This passage covers 24 T cell receptor beta chains from one sample sequenced in a study of CD8+ T cells in alopecia areata. As the sequencing template, cDNA was produced by extracting RNA and reverse transcribing it. The method was immunoSEQ multiplex PCR; TCRdb's version includes in-frame clones alone and lacks a portion of them. In the table there are some 180,000 clones, almost 65% of which are singletons. Here the sequenced sample was CD4+ T cells sorted from blood, taken at week 0. Every receptor here comes from a human donor with alopecia areata.

The rearrangement uses TRBV4-3 and TRBJ2-1, with 9 bases matching TRBD1. The CDR3 spans 12 residues. J was trimmed by 9 bases and V by 3 bases; bases with no gene match: 0. CDR1 and CDR2 (germline): LGHNA, YSLEER. DNA of the CDR3: TGCGCCAGCAGCCAGGACAGGGGTGAGCAGTTCTTC. It codes for CASSQDRGEQFF.

This clone was seen a handful of times. The chain links TRBV13 to TRBJ2-5, with 9 bases aligning to TRBD1. From germline, CDR1 is PRHDT and CDR2 FYEKMQ (reference sequence). The ends lost 0 bases at V and 3 bases at J; junction bases unmatched: 5. The length of the CDR3 is 16 residues. CDR3 sequence (DNA): TGTGCCAGCAGCTTAGGCCTTACAGGGGGCGAAGAGACCCAGTACTTC. This sequence encodes CASSLGLTGGEETQYF. Full variable domain (outside the CDR3, taken from reference TRBV13 and TRBJ2-5): AAGVIQSPRHLIKEKRETATLKCYPIPRHDTVYWYQQGPGQDPQFLISFYEKMQSDKGSIPDRFSAQQFSDYHSELNMSSLELGDSALYFCASSLGLTGGEETQYFGPGTRLLVL.

Comment on this clone: Different DNA sequences within this sample yield the same CDR3. This chain links TRBV5-1 with TRBJ2-5; D gene unclear. Trimming took 2 bases from V and 2 from J, leaving 10 bases between them. CDR3 size: 14 residues. Germline CDR1 is SGHRS and CDR2 is YFSETQ. The CDR3 sequence is CASSFRTVQETQYF. The CDR3 region has the DNA TGCGCCAGCAGCTTTAGAACAGTTCAAGAGACCCAGTACTTC.

V gene TRBV29-1 combines with J gene TRBJ2-2, with D unresolved. The V and J ends lost 6 bases and 5 bases respectively, with 1 base between them. The germline CDR1 and CDR2 sequences are SQVTM and ANQGSEA. The CDR3 is 9 residues long. CDR3 bases: TGCAGCGTAACCGGGGAGCTGTTTTTT. Translation gives CSVTGELFF.

The chain has TRBV30 and TRBJ2-3; the match to TRBD2 covers 8 bases. Germline trimming cut 3 bases from V and 5 bases from J; bases unmatched to any gene: 13. This CDR3 has 16 residues. CDR1 is GTSNPN, CDR2 SVGIG, per germline (reference sequence). DNA for the CDR3: TGTGCCTGGAGCGACCTCGGAACGGGGGGGAGAGATACGCAGTATTTT. Amino acids: CAWSDLGTGGRDTQYF. Supplemented by reference TRBV30 and TRBJ2-3, the full variable domain reads SQTIHQWPATLVQPVGSPLSLECTVEGTSNPNLYWYRQAAGRGLQLLFYSVGIGQISSEVPQNLSASRPQDRQFILSSKKLLLSDSGFYLCAWSDLGTGGRDTQYFGPGTRLTVL.

This rearrangement joins TRBV5-1 to TRBJ2-1, with 7 nucleotides matching TRBD1. This CDR3 spans 15 amino acids. The V and J ends lost 0 bases and 5 bases, in that order; junction bases with no gene match: 5. From germline, CDR1 is SGHRS and CDR2 YFSETQ. The CDR3 region has the DNA TGCGCCAGCAGCTTGGAGGGGGCTCGAAACAATGAGCAGTTCTTC. Amino acids: CASSLEGARNNEQFF.

The chain uses TRBV29-1 and TRBJ2-7; 7 positions agree with TRBD2. The CDR3 consists of 13 residues. In germline, CDR1 is SQVTM, CDR2 ANQGSEA. The V gene end was trimmed by 4 bases and the J gene end by 4 bases; junction bases not matched to a gene: 7. The CDR3 region has the DNA TGCAGCGTTGGTGTAGCTAGCGGTTACGAGCAGTACTTC. Translating it yields CSVGVASGYEQYF.

V and J are TRBV5-1 and TRBJ2-6; TRBD1 aligns across 9 bases. J lost 1 base, V lost 3 bases, and 8 bases had no gene match. This CDR3 spans 18 amino acids. The germline V gene encodes CDR1 SGHRS and CDR2 YFSETQ. The CDR3 region has the DNA TGCGCCAGCAGCTCCGCCGGACAGGGGTTGTCTGGGGCCAACGTCCTGACTTTC. This codes for CASSSAGQGLSGANVLTF.

Notes on this clone: This CDR3 is also generated by other DNA sequences in the sample. This chain links TRBV5-1 with TRBJ2-2; D gene unclear. The CDR3 is made up of 14 amino acids. Germline values: CDR1 SGHRS, CDR2 YFSETQ. Trimming stripped 0 bases from V and 0 bases from J, with 3 bases between. The CDR3 coding sequence is TGCGCCAGCAGCTTGGGGGCGAACACCGGGGAGCTGTTTTTT. It codes for CASSLGANTGELFF.

This chain joins TRBV30 and TRBJ2-7, with TRBD2 identical over 8 bases. The CDR3 extends over 15 amino acids. The germline gives CDR1 GTSNPN, CDR2 SVGIG (reference sequence). V lost 0 bases to trimming and J lost 3 bases; unmatched junction nucleotides: 7. The CDR3 nucleotides are TGTGCCTGGAGTGTAAGTAGCGGGGCCTTCTACGAGCAGTACTTC. Protein sequence: CAWSVSSGAFYEQYF.

There are a few counts of this clone. The V gene is TRBV2, the J gene TRBJ1-2; 9 positions agree with TRBD1. V shed 2 bases and J 8 bases; nucleotides not matched to a gene: 9. The CDR3 has 15 amino acids. CDR1 is SNHLY and CDR2 is FYNNEI in the germline V gene. For the CDR3, the DNA is TGTGCCAGCAGTGAAATGGACAGGGGCGCGGGAGGCTACACCTTC. Protein sequence: CASSEMDRGAGGYTF.

The rearrangement joins TRBV29-1 to TRBJ2-3, with a weak D call TRBD2 (5 bases). V dropped 0 bases and J dropped 1 base, with 11 bases sitting between them. Per germline, CDR1 SQVTM and CDR2 ANQGSEA. CDR3 length: 15 amino acids. The chain's CDR3 is CSVEDKLDGTDTQYF. CDR3 nucleotides: TGCAGCGTTGAAGATAAACTAGATGGCACAGATACGCAGTATTTT.

The CDR3 protein is CASSLAAKHEQYF. CDR3 nucleotides: TGTGCCAGCAGCTTAGCTGCTAAGCACGAGCAGTACTTC. The chain combines TRBV7-2 with TRBJ2-7, with D hard to call. CDR3 length equals 13 residues. The V end was cut by 0 bases, the J end by 5 bases, with 8 bases between. CDR1 is SGHTA, CDR2 FQGNSA, per germline.

This clone was seen only once. The CDR3: CAISESAGPGGNQPQHF. The CDR3 bases are TGTGCCATCAGTGAGTCGGCGGGGCCGGGAGGCAATCAGCCCCAGCATTTT. The chain employs TRBV10-3 and TRBJ1-5, with a possible D match to TRBD1 (5 bases). Germline lookup yields CDR1 ENHRY and CDR2 SYGVKD. V was trimmed by 0 bases and J by 2 bases, leaving 14 bases between them. This CDR3 is built from 17 residues.

This clone was seen a few times. V usage is TRBV29-1 and J usage is TRBJ1-2; no definite D call. Germline CDR1 is SQVTM and CDR2 is ANQGSEA. V lost 6 bases and J 4 bases, leaving 12 bases between the germline ends. This CDR3 contains 12 residues. The CDR3 sequence is CSVWGDLYGYTF. The CDR3 DNA is TGCAGCGTGTGGGGTGACCTCTATGGCTACACCTTC.

V and J are TRBV5-1 and TRBJ2-5, with 9 nucleotides matching TRBD1. V lost 4 bases to trimming and J lost 6 bases; unmatched junction nucleotides: 10. Germline V CDR1 and CDR2: SGHRS, YFSETQ. The CDR3 length is 15 residues. This CDR3 is CASSNRTGESKTQYF. CDR3 sequence (DNA): TGCGCCAGCAGCAACCGGACAGGGGAGTCAAAGACCCAGTACTTC.

The chain couples TRBV27 to TRBJ2-1; maybe TRBD1 (6 bases). The CDR3 is 17 amino acids. V was shortened by 5 bases and J by 1 base, with 18 bases between the two germline ends. Germline V CDR1 and CDR2: MNHEY, SMNVEV (reference sequence). The CDR3 reads CASSGQTRGRSYNEQFF. The CDR3 DNA follows: TGTGCCAGCAGTGGACAGACCCGGGGCCGTTCCTACAATGAGCAGTTCTTC.

The genes are TRBV18 and TRBJ2-3, with 7 bases fitting TRBD1. The ends lost 5 bases at V and 0 bases at J; junction bases unmatched: 8. The CDR3 has 16 residues. Germline CDR1 is KGHSH and CDR2 is LQKENI. The CDR3 nucleotides read TGTGCCAGCTCATTACGACAGGGCTCGAGCACAGATACGCAGTATTTT. Translating it yields CASSLRQGSSTDTQYF.

The J gene is TRBJ2-7, the V gene TRBV11-1; D is undetermined. Germline CDR1 SGHAT, CDR2 FQDESV (reference sequence). The CDR3 contains 14 residues. Trimming cost V 5 bases and J 6 bases, with 17 bases left between them. In DNA form, the CDR3 reads TGTGCCAGCAGCCTGCTTTCCGAATCGGCCGAGCAGTACTTC. Its protein product is CASSLLSESAEQYF.

This clone was observed a handful of times. The chain combines TRBV14 with TRBJ1-6; D possibly corresponds to TRBD1 (5 bases). This CDR3 is 14 amino acids long. In germline, CDR1 is SGHDN, CDR2 FVKESK. V lost 0 bases, J lost 8 bases, and 8 bases lay in between. CDR3 sequence: CASSQDQGYSPLHF. The CDR3, as DNA: TGTGCCAGCAGCCAAGACCAGGGTTATTCACCCCTCCACTTT.

The chain uses TRBV29-1 and TRBJ1-2; 7 bases are a match to TRBD1. The CDR3 runs 11 residues. The germline gives CDR1 SQVTM, CDR2 ANQGSEA. The CDR3 sequence: CSTWDSYGYTF. DNA for the CDR3: TGCAGTACTTGGGACAGCTATGGCTACACCTTC.

This chain joins TRBV30 and TRBJ1-1, with D possibly matching TRBD1 (6 bases). CDR1 is GTSNPN and CDR2 is SVGIG in the germline V gene (reference sequence). Trimming shortened V by 2 bases and J by 2 bases, and 12 bases separated the two germline ends. CDR3 size: 14 residues. The CDR3 region has the DNA TGTGCCTGGAGTTACGAGGGGACAAACACTGAAGCTTTCTTT. Its protein product is CAWSYEGTNTEAFF.

CDR3: CASRGLYGYTF. DNA for the CDR3: TGTGCCAGCCGCGGACTATATGGCTACACCTTC. J is TRBJ1-2 and V is TRBV6-4, with D uncertain. Trimming cost V 8 bases and J 5 bases, with 9 bases left between them. CDR3 length: 11 residues. Germline values: CDR1 MRHNA, CDR2 SNTAGT.

This sequence joins TRBV25-1 and TRBJ2-5, with D unclear. Germline CDR1 reads MGHDK; CDR2 reads SYGVNS. This CDR3 region has 12 residues. V lost 8 bases, J lost 7 bases, and 14 bases lay in between. The CDR3: CASATVLRTQYF. CDR3 in DNA: TGTGCCAGCGCCACAGTGCTACGGACCCAGTACTTC.